These T cell receptor beta chains were read from a single sample in a study of CD8 T cells in Susac syndrome. A single record per CDR3 protein comes from TCRdb applying MiXCR to the immunoSEQ multiplex PCR reads. The data contain some 250,000 distinct CDR3 sequences, around 96% of them singletons. Sequencing used CD4+ T cells from PBMCs. The receptor source for this set is a human donor with Susac syndrome. Both conserved end residues are part of each CDR3. Fields, in order: D gene, J gene, clone size, V gene, CDR3 DNA, CDR3 protein. The D gene is left open where the match is weak. Where a row states a size, it is once, few, many or the class of an expanded clone; other rows omit it.

D gene: .
J gene: TRBJ2-4
clone size: .
V gene: TRBV6-1
CDR3 DNA: TGTGCCAGCAGTAAATATAAAGTCAGGGGTTTCGGAAACATTCAGTACTTC
CDR3 protein: CASSKYKVRGFGNIQYF

D gene: .
J gene: TRBJ2-6
clone size: .
V gene: TRBV18
CDR3 DNA: TGTGCCAGCTCACGAGACATTTCTGGGGCCAACGTCCTGACTTTC
CDR3 protein: CASSRDISGANVLTF

D gene: .
J gene: TRBJ1-2
clone size: .
V gene: TRBV27
CDR3 DNA: TGTGCCAGCAGTTTTTGGAACGGCTATGGCTACACCTTC
CDR3 protein: CASSFWNGYGYTF

D gene: .
J gene: TRBJ1-5
clone size: .
V gene: TRBV7-7
CDR3 DNA: TGTGCTAGCCCCTCCCGGGCAGGGAATATTTGTCAGCCCCAGCATTTT
CDR3 protein: CASPSRAGNICQPQHF

D gene: .
J gene: TRBJ2-1
clone size: once
V gene: TRBV29-1
CDR3 DNA: TGCAGCGTTGCCCGGGGGACCAGCTCCTACAATGAGCAGTTCTTC
CDR3 protein: CSVARGTSSYNEQFF

D gene: .
J gene: TRBJ2-4
clone size: .
V gene: TRBV9
CDR3 DNA: TGTGCCAGCAGCGTAGGACTGGAAAACATTCAGTACTTC
CDR3 protein: CASSVGLENIQYF

D gene: .
J gene: TRBJ2-3
clone size: .
V gene: TRBV27
CDR3 DNA: TGTGCCAGCAGTTCGTATGACTCAGATACGCAGTATTTT
CDR3 protein: CASSSYDSDTQYF

D gene: .
J gene: TRBJ1-2
clone size: .
V gene: TRBV18
CDR3 DNA: TGTGCCAGCTCACCACCCACCGGGATCAATGGCTATGGCTACACCTTC
CDR3 protein: CASSPPTGINGYGYTF

D gene: TRBD1
J gene: TRBJ1-3
clone size: .
V gene: TRBV2
CDR3 DNA: TGTGCCAGCAGACCGGACAGGGGGCCTGGAAACACCATATATTTT
CDR3 protein: CASRPDRGPGNTIYF

D gene: .
J gene: TRBJ2-1
clone size: .
V gene: TRBV24-1
CDR3 DNA: TGTGCCACCAGTGATCGAACCGCCGACTACAATGAGCAGTTCTTC
CDR3 protein: CATSDRTADYNEQFF

D gene: .
J gene: TRBJ1-1
clone size: .
V gene: TRBV5-6
CDR3 DNA: TGTGCCAGCACCAAACCCGCCACTGAAGCTTTCTTT
CDR3 protein: CASTKPATEAFF

D gene: TRBD2
J gene: TRBJ2-1
clone size: .
V gene: TRBV9
CDR3 DNA: TGTGCCAGCAGCGTGACTAGCGGGAGACACTCCTACAATGAGCAGTTCTTC
CDR3 protein: CASSVTSGRHSYNEQFF

D gene: .
J gene: TRBJ1-2
clone size: .
V gene: TRBV14
CDR3 DNA: TGTGCCAGCAGCCAAGTCCGGGCGGGTGGCTACACCTTC
CDR3 protein: CASSQVRAGGYTF

D gene: TRBD1
J gene: TRBJ2-5
clone size: .
V gene: TRBV24-1
CDR3 DNA: TGTGCCACCAGTGATCCCCTCAGGGGGTCCCAGTACTTC
CDR3 protein: CATSDPLRGSQYF

D gene: .
J gene: TRBJ2-1
clone size: .
V gene: TRBV4-1
CDR3 DNA: TGCGCCAGCAGCCAAGACATCAATGAGCAGTTCTTC
CDR3 protein: CASSQDINEQFF

D gene: .
J gene: TRBJ1-4
clone size: .
V gene: TRBV7-2
CDR3 DNA: TGTGCCAGCAGCTCACAAGGGGTTACACAGGAAAAACTGTTTTTT
CDR3 protein: CASSSQGVTQEKLFF

D gene: TRBD2
J gene: TRBJ2-4
clone size: .
V gene: TRBV15
CDR3 DNA: TGTGCCACCAGCAGAGATAGTCTAGCGGGAGGGGTAGCCAAAAACATTCAGTACTTC
CDR3 protein: CATSRDSLAGGVAKNIQYF

D gene: TRBD1
J gene: TRBJ2-3
clone size: .
V gene: TRBV19
CDR3 DNA: TGTGCCAGTACCCCCCGGGACAGAAACCAAGATACGCAGTATTTT
CDR3 protein: CASTPRDRNQDTQYF

D gene: .
J gene: TRBJ2-7
clone size: once
V gene: TRBV30
CDR3 DNA: TGTGCCTGGAGTGGCAGGGCAGAGCAGTACTTC
CDR3 protein: CAWSGRAEQYF

D gene: .
J gene: TRBJ2-5
clone size: .
V gene: TRBV29-1
CDR3 DNA: TGCAGCGCCGATCCCGCCGGTGGGACCCAGTACTTC
CDR3 protein: CSADPAGGTQYF

D gene: .
J gene: TRBJ2-2
clone size: .
V gene: TRBV29-1
CDR3 DNA: TGCAGCGTCGCGGGACCGTTCCCGGGGGAGCTGTTTTTT
CDR3 protein: CSVAGPFPGELFF

D gene: TRBD2
J gene: TRBJ2-1
clone size: .
V gene: TRBV9
CDR3 DNA: TGTGCCAGCAGCCCCTTCTCAGGGATAGCGGGGCACAATGAGCAGTTCTTC
CDR3 protein: CASSPFSGIAGHNEQFF

D gene: .
J gene: TRBJ2-5
clone size: .
V gene: TRBV18
CDR3 DNA: TGTGCCAGCTCCTGGAGGGGACAAGAGACCCAGTACTTC
CDR3 protein: CASSWRGQETQYF

D gene: .
J gene: TRBJ2-3
clone size: .
V gene: TRBV4-1
CDR3 DNA: TGCGCCAGCAGCCGCGATAGCGGAAGGGGCACAGATACGCAGTATTTT
CDR3 protein: CASSRDSGRGTDTQYF

D gene: .
J gene: TRBJ2-5
clone size: .
V gene: TRBV30
CDR3 DNA: TGTGCCTGGACAGCACAGACACAAGAGACCCAGTACTTC
CDR3 protein: CAWTAQTQETQYF

D gene: .
J gene: TRBJ1-5
clone size: .
V gene: TRBV24-1
CDR3 DNA: TGTGCCACCAGTGATTCAACGTATCAGCCCCAGCATTTT
CDR3 protein: CATSDSTYQPQHF

D gene: .
J gene: TRBJ2-6
clone size: .
V gene: TRBV28
CDR3 DNA: TGTGCCAGCAGGACCGTAGTAGGGGCCAACGTCCTGACTTTC
CDR3 protein: CASRTVVGANVLTF

D gene: .
J gene: TRBJ1-4
clone size: once
V gene: TRBV30
CDR3 DNA: TGTGCTTTCCGGAGTCTCCGTAATGAAAAACTGTTTTTT
CDR3 protein: CAFRSLRNEKLFF

D gene: .
J gene: TRBJ1-5
clone size: .
V gene: TRBV30
CDR3 DNA: TGTGCCTGGAGTGCTAGGATTGGCAATCAGCCCCAGCATTTT
CDR3 protein: CAWSARIGNQPQHF

D gene: TRBD1
J gene: TRBJ2-7
clone size: .
V gene: TRBV6-5
CDR3 DNA: TGTGCCAGCATGGGACAGGGGGCCTACGAGCAGTACTTC
CDR3 protein: CASMGQGAYEQYF

D gene: .
J gene: TRBJ2-6
clone size: .
V gene: TRBV18
CDR3 DNA: TGTGCCAGCTCACCCATTATATCTGGGGCCAACGTCCTGACTTTC
CDR3 protein: CASSPIISGANVLTF

D gene: .
J gene: TRBJ2-4
clone size: .
V gene: TRBV2
CDR3 DNA: TGTGCCAGCAGTGAAGCATCGGTATTAGCCAAAAACATTCAGTACTTC
CDR3 protein: CASSEASVLAKNIQYF

D gene: TRBD1
J gene: TRBJ2-1
clone size: .
V gene: TRBV6-5
CDR3 DNA: TGTGCCAGCAGTTACTTTAAGGCAGCCGGGACAGGGAACCACAATGAGCAGTTCTTC
CDR3 protein: CASSYFKAAGTGNHNEQFF

D gene: .
J gene: TRBJ2-5
clone size: .
V gene: TRBV9
CDR3 DNA: TGTGCCAGCAGCGTAGTCGGCGGAGGGCAAGAGACCCAGTACTTC
CDR3 protein: CASSVVGGGQETQYF

D gene: .
J gene: TRBJ2-6
clone size: .
V gene: TRBV10-3
CDR3 DNA: TGTGCCATCGGGGACTCTGGGGCCAACGTCCTGACTTTC
CDR3 protein: CAIGDSGANVLTF

D gene: .
J gene: TRBJ1-5
clone size: .
V gene: TRBV28
CDR3 DNA: TGTGCCAGCAGTTTCATCCGACAGTCGGGAGTCAATCAGCCCCAGCATTTT
CDR3 protein: CASSFIRQSGVNQPQHF

D gene: .
J gene: TRBJ2-3
clone size: .
V gene: TRBV4-1
CDR3 DNA: TGCGCCAGCAGCCGGATTTACGCAGATACGCAGTATTTT
CDR3 protein: CASSRIYADTQYF

D gene: TRBD2
J gene: TRBJ2-1
clone size: once
V gene: TRBV20-1
CDR3 DNA: TGCAGTGCTAGAGCGGGTCTAGCGGGAGGAGTCGACGAGTACAATGAGCAGTTCTTC
CDR3 protein: CSARAGLAGGVDEYNEQFF

D gene: TRBD1
J gene: TRBJ2-7
clone size: .
V gene: TRBV7-9
CDR3 DNA: TGTGCCAGCAGCTTACCGGGACAGGGTATACGAGAGCAGTACTTC
CDR3 protein: CASSLPGQGIREQYF

D gene: .
J gene: TRBJ1-3
clone size: .
V gene: TRBV7-8
CDR3 DNA: TGTGCCAGCAGCTTAGCATCTGGAAACACCATATATTTT
CDR3 protein: CASSLASGNTIYF

D gene: .
J gene: TRBJ2-7
clone size: .
V gene: TRBV3-1
CDR3 DNA: TGTGCCAGCGGCGGAGAGGTCTACGAGCAGTACTTC
CDR3 protein: CASGGEVYEQYF

D gene: .
J gene: TRBJ1-4
clone size: .
V gene: TRBV29-1
CDR3 DNA: TGCAGCGCCCAAAGGTGGGGGCTAACAACTAATGAAAAACTGTTTTTT
CDR3 protein: CSAQRWGLTTNEKLFF

D gene: .
J gene: TRBJ2-1
clone size: .
V gene: TRBV9
CDR3 DNA: TGTGCCAGCAGCGTAGCAGGGCCCCCCTCCTACAATGAGCAGTTCTTC
CDR3 protein: CASSVAGPPSYNEQFF

D gene: TRBD1
J gene: TRBJ1-2
clone size: .
V gene: TRBV3-1
CDR3 DNA: TGTGCCAGCAGCCTTTCTTTACAGGGGGCAGATGGCTACACCTTC
CDR3 protein: CASSLSLQGADGYTF

D gene: .
J gene: TRBJ1-5
clone size: .
V gene: TRBV12-3/TRBV12-4
CDR3 DNA: TGTGCCAGCAGTGGCTTGACAGGAGATCAGCCCCAGCATTTT
CDR3 protein: CASSGLTGDQPQHF

D gene: .
J gene: TRBJ2-4
clone size: .
V gene: TRBV15
CDR3 DNA: TGTGCCACCAGCAGTGGACTAGCCAAAAACATTCAGTACTTC
CDR3 protein: CATSSGLAKNIQYF

D gene: .
J gene: TRBJ2-1
clone size: .
V gene: TRBV15
CDR3 DNA: TGTGCCACCAGCAGAGATCGAACGGTTGATGAGCAGTTCTTC
CDR3 protein: CATSRDRTVDEQFF

D gene: .
J gene: TRBJ2-1
clone size: .
V gene: TRBV12-3/TRBV12-4
CDR3 DNA: TGTGCCAGCAGGCCCCTCGACAACTACAATGAGCAGTTCTTC
CDR3 protein: CASRPLDNYNEQFF

D gene: TRBD1
J gene: TRBJ1-4
clone size: .
V gene: TRBV29-1
CDR3 DNA: TGCAGCGTTGGTCGGGAGGGGGCTGCAACTAATGAAAAACTGTTTTTT
CDR3 protein: CSVGREGAATNEKLFF

D gene: .
J gene: TRBJ2-1
clone size: .
V gene: TRBV20-1
CDR3 DNA: TGCAGTGCCTGGATGGAGACCGGGTCTTACAATGAGCAGTTCTTC
CDR3 protein: CSAWMETGSYNEQFF

D gene: .
J gene: TRBJ2-7
clone size: .
V gene: TRBV20-1
CDR3 DNA: TGCAGTGCTAGAGATCTAAGAGAAAGACCCTACGAGCAGTACTTC
CDR3 protein: CSARDLRERPYEQYF

D gene: .
J gene: TRBJ2-2
clone size: .
V gene: TRBV28
CDR3 DNA: TGTGCCAGCAGTTTAGGACAGCGGACCGGGGAGCTGTTTTTT
CDR3 protein: CASSLGQRTGELFF

D gene: .
J gene: TRBJ2-6
clone size: few
V gene: TRBV15
CDR3 DNA: TGTGCCATCCGGAGCTCTGGGGCCAACGTCCTGACTTTC
CDR3 protein: CAIRSSGANVLTF

D gene: .
J gene: TRBJ1-2
clone size: .
V gene: TRBV30
CDR3 DNA: TGTGCCTGGAGTATCAGCGGGTTTTCTGGCTACACCTTC
CDR3 protein: CAWSISGFSGYTF

D gene: .
J gene: TRBJ2-1
clone size: .
V gene: TRBV15
CDR3 DNA: TGTGCCACCAGCAGCGGGATCACAGGTCTACAGTTCTTC
CDR3 protein: CATSSGITGLQFF

D gene: TRBD1
J gene: TRBJ1-4
clone size: .
V gene: TRBV29-1
CDR3 DNA: TGCAGCGTTGTTGGACAGGGAAAAAATGAAAAACTGTTTTTT
CDR3 protein: CSVVGQGKNEKLFF

D gene: .
J gene: TRBJ2-7
clone size: .
V gene: TRBV2
CDR3 DNA: TGTGCCAGCAGCGCTGGACATGTGGTCTACGAGCAGTACTTC
CDR3 protein: CASSAGHVVYEQYF

D gene: TRBD1
J gene: TRBJ2-6
clone size: .
V gene: TRBV7-8
CDR3 DNA: TGTGCCAGCAGCCTGGGGACAGGGGGCGCAGGAGGGGCCAACGTCCTGACTTTC
CDR3 protein: CASSLGTGGAGGANVLTF

D gene: .
J gene: TRBJ2-6
clone size: .
V gene: TRBV5-1
CDR3 DNA: TGCGCCAGCGCCATCCTCCTGGATGGGGCCAACGTCCTGACTTTC
CDR3 protein: CASAILLDGANVLTF

D gene: .
J gene: TRBJ1-2
clone size: .
V gene: TRBV12-3/TRBV12-4
CDR3 DNA: TGTGCCAGCAGTTTGGGTTTACAGAAAAACTATGGCTACACCTTC
CDR3 protein: CASSLGLQKNYGYTF